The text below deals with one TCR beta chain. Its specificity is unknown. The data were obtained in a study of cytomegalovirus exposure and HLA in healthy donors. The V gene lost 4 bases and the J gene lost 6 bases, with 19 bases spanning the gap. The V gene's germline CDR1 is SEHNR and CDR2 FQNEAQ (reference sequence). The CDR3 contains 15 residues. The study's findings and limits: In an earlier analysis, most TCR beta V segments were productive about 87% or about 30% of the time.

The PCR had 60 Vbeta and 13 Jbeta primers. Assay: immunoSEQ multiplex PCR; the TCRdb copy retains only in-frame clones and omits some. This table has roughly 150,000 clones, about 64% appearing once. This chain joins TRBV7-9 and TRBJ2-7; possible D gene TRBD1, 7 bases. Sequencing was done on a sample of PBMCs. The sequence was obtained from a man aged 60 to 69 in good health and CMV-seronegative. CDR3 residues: CASSYPGGQTSEQYF. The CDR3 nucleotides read TGTGCCAGCAGCTATCCAGGGGGACAGACTAGCGAGCAGTACTTC.